The rows below give T cell receptor beta chains drawn from one sample of a study of T cell responses to AZD1222 COVID-19 vaccine. Generated by immunoSEQ multiplex PCR, the TCRdb table keeps only in-frame clones and is missing some. Found here are 130,000 to 150,000 clones, 92% of them singletons; the top ten hold under 2%. Material: peripheral blood, obtained on day 0 of AZD1222 vaccination. The receptors derive from an adult in good health. Both conserved end residues are part of each CDR3. A D gene is named only where the DNA matches it firmly. Rows may omit the clone size; those that give it use once, few, many or a size class.

D gene	clone size	V gene	J gene	CDR3 protein	CDR3 DNA
NA	NA	TRBV18	TRBJ2-6	CASSSEGPGAGANVLTF	TGTGCCAGCTCATCAGAGGGGCCGGGCGCTGGGGCCAACGTCCTGACTTTC
NA	NA	TRBV7-2	TRBJ1-5	CASSFLDPTAVPQHF	TGTGCCAGCAGCTTTCTGGACCCGACCGCGGTCCCCCAGCATTTT
NA	NA	TRBV12-5	TRBJ1-5	CASGLVIGQVISNQPQHF	TGTGCTAGTGGTTTGGTAATAGGGCAGGTTATTAGCAATCAGCCCCAGCATTTT
NA	NA	TRBV27	TRBJ2-3	CASSLAGTDTQYF	TGTGCCAGCAGTTTAGCTGGCACAGATACGCAGTATTTT
NA	NA	TRBV5-8	TRBJ1-1	CASSLQDLRNTEAFF	TGTGCCAGCAGCTTGCAGGACCTGAGGAACACTGAAGCTTTCTTT
NA	NA	TRBV7-2	TRBJ2-5	CASSLDVMETQYF	TGTGCCAGCAGCTTAGACGTGATGGAGACCCAGTACTTC
NA	NA	TRBV11-2	TRBJ1-3	CASSLRGLSGNTIYF	TGTGCCAGCAGCTTAAGAGGGCTCTCTGGAAACACCATATATTTT
TRBD2	NA	TRBV7-3	TRBJ2-5	CASSLAGGARETQYF	TGTGCCAGCAGCTTAGCCGGGGGGGCCAGGGAGACCCAGTACTTC
TRBD2	NA	TRBV24-1	TRBJ2-4	CATSDPRGTSGGGNIQYF	TGTGCCACCAGTGATCCCCGGGGGACTAGCGGCGGGGGGAACATTCAGTACTTC
NA	NA	TRBV3-1/TRBV3-2	TRBJ2-7	CASSQVKDLGYEQYF	TGTGCCAGCAGCCAAGTAAAGGATTTGGGCTACGAGCAGTACTTC
TRBD1	once	TRBV6-2/TRBV6-3	TRBJ2-7	CASSYTFSRTGVSYEQYF	TGTGCCAGCAGTTACACCTTTTCCAGGACAGGGGTCTCCTACGAGCAGTACTTC
TRBD1	NA	TRBV28	TRBJ2-7	CASSWYGTGSYEQYF	TGTGCCAGCAGTTGGTACGGGACAGGGTCCTACGAGCAGTACTTC
TRBD1	NA	TRBV7-6	TRBJ2-7	CASSLRDRGHYEQYF	TGTGCCAGCAGCTTACGGGACAGGGGGCATTACGAGCAGTACTTC
TRBD1	NA	TRBV6-5	TRBJ1-5	CASSRDRGYNQPQHF	TGTGCCAGCAGTCGGGACAGGGGATACAATCAGCCCCAGCATTTT
NA	NA	TRBV2	TRBJ1-5	CASSDGPVQPQHF	TGTGCCAGCAGTGACGGGCCCGTACAGCCCCAGCATTTT
TRBD1	NA	TRBV9	TRBJ1-1	CASSVQGADTEAFF	TGTGCCAGCAGCGTACAGGGGGCAGACACTGAAGCTTTCTTT
NA	once	TRBV5-1	TRBJ2-2	CASSPGGDFRIGELFF	TGCGCCAGCAGCCCTGGTGGGGACTTTAGGATCGGGGAGCTGTTTTTT
NA	once	TRBV7-9	TRBJ1-1	CASSLNYLNTEAFF	TGTGCCAGCAGCTTAAATTACCTTAACACTGAAGCTTTCTTT
NA	NA	TRBV28	TRBJ1-1	CASSGPGTNTEAFF	TGTGCCAGCAGTGGTCCAGGGACGAACACTGAAGCTTTCTTT
NA	NA	TRBV3-1/TRBV3-2	TRBJ2-7	CASSHSGREQYF	TGTGCCAGCAGCCATTCAGGGCGGGAGCAGTACTTC
NA	NA	TRBV5-6	TRBJ2-6	CASSNDGGASGANVLTF	TGTGCCAGCAGCAACGATGGGGGAGCCTCTGGGGCCAACGTCCTGACTTTC
NA	once	TRBV13	TRBJ2-5	CASSLLQETQYF	TGTGCCAGCAGCCTCCTCCAAGAGACCCAGTACTTC
NA	once	TRBV9	TRBJ2-3	CASSPTRSSQRTDTQYF	TGTGCCAGCAGCCCAACTAGATCTAGCCAACGCACAGATACGCAGTATTTT
TRBD2	NA	TRBV5-1	TRBJ2-2	CASSLAGRGNTGELFF	TGCGCCAGCAGCTTGGCGGGGAGGGGTAACACCGGGGAGCTGTTTTTT
TRBD1	NA	TRBV15	TRBJ1-4	CATTGTGGPDEKLFF	TGTGCCACCACCGGGACAGGGGGTCCTGATGAAAAACTGTTTTTT
TRBD1	NA	TRBV5-4	TRBJ2-7	CASADGTGAIGPYEQYF	TGTGCCAGCGCAGATGGGACAGGGGCGATCGGCCCCTACGAGCAGTACTTC
NA	NA	TRBV2	TRBJ1-2	CASSEVRGGYGYTF	TGTGCCAGCAGTGAAGTTCGGGGTGGCTATGGCTACACCTTC
NA	NA	TRBV28	TRBJ1-2	CASRTNSVYGYTF	TGTGCCAGCAGAACTAACAGCGTCTATGGCTACACCTTC
NA	NA	TRBV6-4	TRBJ1-5	CASSESSDSNQPQHF	TGTGCCAGCAGTGAATCATCGGATAGCAATCAGCCCCAGCATTTT
TRBD2	once	TRBV15	TRBJ2-1	CATSRSGTRSEQFF	TGTGCCACCAGCAGATCCGGGACTAGATCTGAGCAGTTCTTC
TRBD1	NA	TRBV25-1	TRBJ1-4	CASSGTGSNEKLFF	TGTGCCAGCAGTGGGACAGGGAGTAATGAAAAACTGTTTTTT
TRBD2	once	TRBV3-1/TRBV3-2	TRBJ2-7	CASSQGVAGGFYEQYF	TGTGCCAGCAGCCAAGGTGTCGCGGGGGGCTTCTACGAGCAGTACTTC
NA	NA	TRBV6-2/TRBV6-3	TRBJ2-7	CASSYGNSYEQYF	TGTGCCAGCAGTTACGGCAACTCCTACGAGCAGTACTTC
TRBD1	once	TRBV19	TRBJ1-4	CASSIVYRDRVEEKLFF	TGTGCCAGTAGTATCGTTTACCGGGACAGGGTAGAGGAAAAACTGTTTTTT
TRBD2	NA	TRBV24-1	TRBJ2-3	CATSDSGLAGGSPDTQYF	TGTGCCACCAGTGACTCGGGACTAGCGGGGGGGTCGCCGGATACGCAGTATTTT
NA	NA	TRBV3-1/TRBV3-2	TRBJ2-3	CASSQEVAATQYF	TGTGCCAGCAGCCAAGAGGTAGCTGCTACGCAGTATTTT
NA	NA	TRBV15	TRBJ2-3	CATSRDRLAGYTDTQYF	TGTGCCACCAGCAGAGATAGACTTGCGGGCTACACAGATACGCAGTATTTT
NA	NA	TRBV4-1	TRBJ1-1	CASSQGEGEAFF	TGCGCCAGCAGCCAGGGGGAGGGTGAAGCTTTCTTT
NA	few	TRBV5-6	TRBJ1-2	CASSLYGFISTF	TGTGCCAGCAGCTTGTACGGGTTTATCAGCACCTTC
TRBD2	NA	TRBV7-9	TRBJ2-7	CASSSLAGVPYEQYF	TGTGCCAGCAGCTCACTAGCGGGTGTTCCCTACGAGCAGTACTTC
TRBD1	NA	TRBV7-2	TRBJ1-1	CASSTGQGLGAFF	TGTGCCAGCAGCACCGGACAGGGGCTGGGAGCTTTCTTT
NA	NA	TRBV6-2/TRBV6-3	TRBJ2-3	CASSAAREADTQYF	TGTGCCAGCAGCGCTGCGCGGGAAGCAGATACGCAGTATTTT
NA	NA	TRBV2	TRBJ2-5	CASSAGNQETQYF	TGTGCCAGCAGTGCAGGGAACCAAGAGACCCAGTACTTC
NA	NA	TRBV28	TRBJ1-2	CASSPRAGYTF	TGTGCCAGCAGTCCCAGGGCGGGCTACACCTTC
NA	NA	TRBV9	TRBJ2-5	CASSVMASVVETQYF	TGTGCCAGCAGCGTAATGGCTAGCGTTGTGGAGACCCAGTACTTC
NA	NA	TRBV3-1/TRBV3-2	TRBJ1-1	CASSQEGFPGTAFF	TGTGCCAGCAGCCAAGAGGGATTCCCGGGTACGGCTTTCTTT
NA	NA	TRBV3-1/TRBV3-2	TRBJ2-1	CASSREQGPYNEQFF	TGTGCCAGCAGTCGAGAACAGGGACCCTACAATGAGCAGTTCTTC
TRBD1	NA	TRBV5-4	TRBJ1-5	CASSLAGTGGQPQHF	TGTGCCAGCAGCTTGGCAGGGACAGGAGGTCAGCCCCAGCATTTT
NA	NA	TRBV9	TRBJ1-5	CASSVDAYSNQPQHF	TGTGCCAGCAGTGTGGACGCATATAGCAATCAGCCCCAGCATTTT
TRBD2	NA	TRBV27	TRBJ2-3	CASSSAWASGGLTDTQYF	TGTGCCAGCAGTTCCGCGTGGGCTAGCGGGGGGCTCACAGATACGCAGTATTTT
NA	NA	TRBV5-5	TRBJ2-5	CASSWSGDQETQYF	TGTGCCAGCAGCTGGAGCGGCGATCAAGAGACCCAGTACTTC